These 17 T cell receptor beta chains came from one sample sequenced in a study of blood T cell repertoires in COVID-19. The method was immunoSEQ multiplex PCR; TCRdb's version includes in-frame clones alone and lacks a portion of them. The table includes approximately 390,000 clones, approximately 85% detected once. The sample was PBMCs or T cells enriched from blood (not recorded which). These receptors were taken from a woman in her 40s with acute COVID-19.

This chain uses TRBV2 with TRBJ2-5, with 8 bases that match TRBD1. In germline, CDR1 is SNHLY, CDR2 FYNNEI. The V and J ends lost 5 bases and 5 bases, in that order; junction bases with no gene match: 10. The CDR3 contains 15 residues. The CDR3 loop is CASSSDRGFQETQYF. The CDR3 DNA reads TGTGCCAGCAGTTCTGACAGGGGATTTCAGGAGACCCAGTACTTC.

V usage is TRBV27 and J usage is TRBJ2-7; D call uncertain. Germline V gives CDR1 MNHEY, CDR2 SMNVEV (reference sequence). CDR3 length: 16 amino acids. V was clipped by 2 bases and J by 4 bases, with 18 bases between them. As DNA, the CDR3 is TGTGCCAGCAGTTTAGCAGGCCTGCACGATGGGTACGAGCAGTACTTC. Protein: CASSLAGLHDGYEQYF.

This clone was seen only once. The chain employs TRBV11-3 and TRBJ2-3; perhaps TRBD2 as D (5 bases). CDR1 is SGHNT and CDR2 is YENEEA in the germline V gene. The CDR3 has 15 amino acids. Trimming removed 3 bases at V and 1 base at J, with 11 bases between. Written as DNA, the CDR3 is TGTGCCAGCAGCTTTTCATTACTAGGCACAGATACGCAGTATTTT. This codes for CASSFSLLGTDTQYF.

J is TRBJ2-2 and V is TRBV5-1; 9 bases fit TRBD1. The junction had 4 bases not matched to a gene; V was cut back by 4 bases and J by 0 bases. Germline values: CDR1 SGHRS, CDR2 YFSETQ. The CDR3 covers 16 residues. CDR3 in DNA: TGCGCCAGCAGCGACCGACAGGGGGCGAACACCGGGGAGCTGTTTTTT. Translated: CASSDRQGANTGELFF.

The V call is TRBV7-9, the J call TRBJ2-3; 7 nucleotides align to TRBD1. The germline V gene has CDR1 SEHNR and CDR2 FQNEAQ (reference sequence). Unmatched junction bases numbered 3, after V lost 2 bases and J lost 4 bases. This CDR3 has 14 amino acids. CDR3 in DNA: TGTGCCAGCAGCTTAATGCAGGGGGCAGATACGCAGTATTTT. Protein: CASSLMQGADTQYF.

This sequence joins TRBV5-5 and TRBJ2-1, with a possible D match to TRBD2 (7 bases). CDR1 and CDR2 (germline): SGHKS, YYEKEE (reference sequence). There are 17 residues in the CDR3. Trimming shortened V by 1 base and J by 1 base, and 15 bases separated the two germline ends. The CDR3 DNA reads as TGTGCCAGCAGCTTGTGGCGGGGGCTAAGGTCCTACAATGAGCAGTTCTTC. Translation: CASSLWRGLRSYNEQFF.

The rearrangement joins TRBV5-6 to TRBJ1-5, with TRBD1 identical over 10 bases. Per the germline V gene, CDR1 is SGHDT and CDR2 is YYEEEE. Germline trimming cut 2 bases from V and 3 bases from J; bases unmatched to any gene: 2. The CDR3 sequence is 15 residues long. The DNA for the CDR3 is TGTGCCAGCAGCTTCGGGACAGGGGACAATCAGCCCCAGCATTTT. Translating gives CASSFGTGDNQPQHF.

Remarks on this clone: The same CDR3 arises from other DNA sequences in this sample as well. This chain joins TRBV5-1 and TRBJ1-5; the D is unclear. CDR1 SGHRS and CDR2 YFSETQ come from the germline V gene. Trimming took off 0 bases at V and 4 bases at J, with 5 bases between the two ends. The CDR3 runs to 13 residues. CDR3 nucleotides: TGCGCCAGCAGCTTGGGCCAGAATCAGCCCCAGCATTTT. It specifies CASSLGQNQPQHF.

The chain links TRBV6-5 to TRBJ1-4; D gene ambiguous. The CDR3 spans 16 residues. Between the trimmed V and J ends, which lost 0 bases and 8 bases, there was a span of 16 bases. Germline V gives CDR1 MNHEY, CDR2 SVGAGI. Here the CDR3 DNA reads TGTGCCAGCAGTTACTCGTTCGCGACACCTGGGGAAAAACTGTTTTTT. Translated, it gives CASSYSFATPGEKLFF.

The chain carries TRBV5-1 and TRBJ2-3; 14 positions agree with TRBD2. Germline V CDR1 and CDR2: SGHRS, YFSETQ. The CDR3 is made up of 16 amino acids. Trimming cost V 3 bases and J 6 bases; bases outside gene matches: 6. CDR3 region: CASSSGLAGGGDTQYF. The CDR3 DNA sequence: TGCGCCAGCAGCTCTGGACTAGCGGGGGGAGGGGATACGCAGTATTTT.

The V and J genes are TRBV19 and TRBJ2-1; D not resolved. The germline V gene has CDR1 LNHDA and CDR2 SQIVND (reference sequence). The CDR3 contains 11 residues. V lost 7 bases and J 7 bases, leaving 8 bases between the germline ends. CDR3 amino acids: CASTLQNEQFF. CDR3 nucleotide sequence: TGTGCCAGTACCCTTCAGAATGAGCAGTTCTTC.

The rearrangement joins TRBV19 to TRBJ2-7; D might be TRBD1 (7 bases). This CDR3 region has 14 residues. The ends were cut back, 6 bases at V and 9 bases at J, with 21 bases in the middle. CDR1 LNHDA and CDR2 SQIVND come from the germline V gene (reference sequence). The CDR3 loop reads CASSPMSRGEVQYF. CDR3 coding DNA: TGTGCCAGTAGCCCAATGAGCAGGGGGGAGGTGCAGTACTTC. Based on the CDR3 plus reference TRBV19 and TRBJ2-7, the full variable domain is DGGITQSPKYLFRKEGQNVTLSCEQNLNHDAMYWYRQDPGQGLRLIYYSQIVNDFQKGDIAEGYSVSREKKESFPLTVTSAQKNPTAFYLCASSPMSRGEVQYFGPGTRLTVT.

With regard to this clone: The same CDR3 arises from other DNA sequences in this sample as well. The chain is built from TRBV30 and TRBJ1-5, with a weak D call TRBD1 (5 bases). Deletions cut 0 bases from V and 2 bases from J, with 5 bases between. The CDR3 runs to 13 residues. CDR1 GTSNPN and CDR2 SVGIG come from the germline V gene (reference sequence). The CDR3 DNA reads TGTGCCTGGAGTGTAGGGGGCAATCAGCCCCAGCATTTT. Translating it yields CAWSVGGNQPQHF.

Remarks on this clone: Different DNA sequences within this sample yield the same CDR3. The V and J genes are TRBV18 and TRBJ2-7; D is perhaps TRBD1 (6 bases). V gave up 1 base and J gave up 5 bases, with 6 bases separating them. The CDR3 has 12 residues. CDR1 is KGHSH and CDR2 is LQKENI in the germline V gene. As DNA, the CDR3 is TGTGCCAGCTCACCACAGGGGGACGAGCAGTACTTC. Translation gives CASSPQGDEQYF.

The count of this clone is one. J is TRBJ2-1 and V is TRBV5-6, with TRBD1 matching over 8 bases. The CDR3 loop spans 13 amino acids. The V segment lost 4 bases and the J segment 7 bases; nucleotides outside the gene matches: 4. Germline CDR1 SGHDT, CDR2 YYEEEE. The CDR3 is CASSKDRVNEQFF. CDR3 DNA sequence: TGTGCCAGCAGCAAGGACAGGGTTAATGAGCAGTTCTTC. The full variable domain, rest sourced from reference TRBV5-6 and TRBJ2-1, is DAGVTQSPTHLIKTRGQQVTLRCSPKSGHDTVSWYQQALGQGPQFIFQYYEEEERQRGNFPDRFSGHQFPNYSSELNVNALLLGDSALYLCASSKDRVNEQFFGPGTRLTVL.

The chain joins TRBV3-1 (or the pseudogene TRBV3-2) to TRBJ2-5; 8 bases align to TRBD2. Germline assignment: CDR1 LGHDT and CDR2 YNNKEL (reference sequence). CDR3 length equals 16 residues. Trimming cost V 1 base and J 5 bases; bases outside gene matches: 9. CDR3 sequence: CASSQVLRLALETQYF. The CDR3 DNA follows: TGTGCCAGCAGCCAAGTCTTGAGACTAGCGTTGGAGACCCAGTACTTC.

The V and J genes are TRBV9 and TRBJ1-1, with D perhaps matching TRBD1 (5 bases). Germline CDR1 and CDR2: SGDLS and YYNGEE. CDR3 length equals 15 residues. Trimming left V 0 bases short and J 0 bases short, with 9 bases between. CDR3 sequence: CASSVVGDLNTEAFF. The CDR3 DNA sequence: TGTGCCAGCAGCGTAGTCGGGGACTTGAACACTGAAGCTTTCTTT.